What follows describes a single TCR beta chain. TCRdb keeps only in-frame clones here, not all; method: immunoSEQ multiplex PCR. The top ten hold around 4.8% of the sample, which has roughly 34,000 clones, just over 90% seen once. The data are from a study of T cell changes during pregnancy in multiple sclerosis. This CDR3 comprises 15 residues. With 1 base removed from V and 4 bases from J, the gap between germline ends came to 13 bases. CDR1 is LNHNV and CDR2 is YYDKDF in the germline V gene (reference sequence). J is TRBJ1-2 and V is TRBV15; maybe TRBD1 (5 bases). This receptor was obtained from a female donor in good health, enrolled as a control in a pregnancy study. This specimen consisted of peripheral blood, obtained in the second trimester of pregnancy. The CDR3 coding sequence is TGTGCCACCAGCAGAGCCGGGAGCAGGGCCTATGGCTACACCTTC. Protein product: CATSRAGSRAYGYTF.